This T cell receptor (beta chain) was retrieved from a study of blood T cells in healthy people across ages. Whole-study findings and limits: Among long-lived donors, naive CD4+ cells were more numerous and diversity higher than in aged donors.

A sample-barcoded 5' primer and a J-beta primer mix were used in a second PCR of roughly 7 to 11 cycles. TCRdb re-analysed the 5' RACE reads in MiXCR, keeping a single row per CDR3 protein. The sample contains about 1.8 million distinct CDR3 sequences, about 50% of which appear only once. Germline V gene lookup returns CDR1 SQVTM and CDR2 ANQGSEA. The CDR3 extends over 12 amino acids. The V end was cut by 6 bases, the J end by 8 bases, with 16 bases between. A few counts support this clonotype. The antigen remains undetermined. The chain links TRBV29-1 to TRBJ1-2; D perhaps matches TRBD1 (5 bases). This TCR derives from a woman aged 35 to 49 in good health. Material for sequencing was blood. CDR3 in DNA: TGCAGCGTCCTAGAGGGGCAGTGGGGCTACACCTTC. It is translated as CSVLEGQWGYTF.